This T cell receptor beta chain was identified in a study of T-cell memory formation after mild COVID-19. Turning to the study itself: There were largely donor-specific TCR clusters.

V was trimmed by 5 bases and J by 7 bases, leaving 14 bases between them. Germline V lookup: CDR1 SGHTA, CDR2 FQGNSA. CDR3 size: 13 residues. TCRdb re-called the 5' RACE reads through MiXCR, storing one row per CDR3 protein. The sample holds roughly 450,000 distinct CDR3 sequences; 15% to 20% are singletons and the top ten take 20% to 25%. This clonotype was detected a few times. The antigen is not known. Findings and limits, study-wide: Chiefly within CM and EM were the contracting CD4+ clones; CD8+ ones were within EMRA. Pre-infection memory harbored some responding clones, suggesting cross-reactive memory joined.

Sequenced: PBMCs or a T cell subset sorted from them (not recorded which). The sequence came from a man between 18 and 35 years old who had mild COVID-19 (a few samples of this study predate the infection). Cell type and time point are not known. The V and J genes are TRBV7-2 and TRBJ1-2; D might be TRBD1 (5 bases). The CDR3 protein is CASSTPTAFGYTF. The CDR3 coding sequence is TGTGCCAGCAGCACCCCGACAGCCTTTGGCTACACCTTC. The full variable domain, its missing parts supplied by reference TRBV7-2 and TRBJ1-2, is GAGVSQSPSNKVTEKGKDVELRCDPISGHTALYWYRQSLGQGLEFLIYFQGNSAPDKSGLPSDRFSAERTGGSVSTLTIQRTQQEDSAVYLCASSTPTAFGYTFGSGTRLTVV.